This T cell receptor (beta chain) appears in the sequencing data of a study of human T cells and chemical hapten exposure. Background on the study: Per-sample TCR yields varied mainly from small pooled library volume differences. Study-level results: With regard to DPC sensitization, TCRs above 1 in 1000 frequency did not change.

Total RNA was isolated from unfractionated whole blood. Turning to this clonotype: Antigen: not known.

The library attached unique molecular identifiers to individual cDNA molecules. Original handling: Samples had a median of 95,638 TCRs, ranging about 20,000 to 700,000. TCRdb ran MiXCR on the 5' RACE reads and lists one entry per CDR3 protein. TCRdb, rather than the study authors, made the V and J calls. The data contain tens of thousands of distinct CDR3 sequences, about a sixth of them singletons. V was clipped by 6 bases and J by 5 bases, with 15 bases between them. This CDR3 is 14 amino acids long. The chain combines TRBV12-3 or TRBV12-4 with TRBJ2-3; D may be TRBD1 (5 bases). The clonotype was recovered from a female donor in good health. The CDR3: CASRELGERDTQYF. For the CDR3, the DNA is TGTGCCAGCAGAGAGCTAGGGGAAAGAGATACGCAGTATTTT.